Shown below are 26 T cell receptor beta chains from a single sample sequenced in a study of blood T cell repertoires in COVID-19. Libraries were prepared by immunoSEQ multiplex PCR; TCRdb keeps only in-frame clonotypes and omits some of them. The sample consists of around 200,000 clones, roughly 86% of them appearing once. Material: peripheral blood. The origin of the receptors is a man between 35 and 55 years old with active or convalescent COVID-19.

This clone was counted between two and nine times. Other DNA sequences in the sample encode the same CDR3. The chain combines TRBV18 with TRBJ1-5; no clear D gene. This CDR3 has 13 residues. Per the germline V gene, CDR1 is KGHSH and CDR2 is LQKENI. Trimming stripped 3 bases from V and 1 base from J, with 4 bases between. CDR3 coding DNA: TGTGCCAGCTCACCGGGCAGCAATCAGCCCCAGCATTTT. Protein product: CASSPGSNQPQHF.

V usage is TRBV7-2 and J usage is TRBJ1-1; 10 bases are a match to TRBD1. Per germline, CDR1 SGHTA and CDR2 FQGNSA. V was clipped by 5 bases and J by 11 bases; unmatched bases: 8. The length of the CDR3 is 13 residues. The CDR3 DNA reads TGTGCCAGCAGCGCAGCGGGACAGGGGTCGGCTTTCTTT. This sequence encodes CASSAAGQGSAFF.

V is TRBV9 and J is TRBJ2-3, with TRBD2 identical over 10 bases. The CDR3 is 16 residues long. In germline, CDR1 is SGDLS, CDR2 YYNGEE. V was pared by 3 bases and J by 1 base, with 5 bases of the junction left unmatched. CDR3 nucleotide sequence: TGTGCCAGCAGCGAAACCGGGACTAGCGGCACAGATACGCAGTATTTT. Translated, it gives CASSETGTSGTDTQYF.

The genes are TRBV20-1 and TRBJ2-7, with 8 nucleotides matching TRBD2. CDR3 size: 15 residues. With 3 bases clipped from V and 1 base from J, the junction kept 8 bases outside the gene matches. Germline V gene data show CDR1 as DFQATT and CDR2 as SNEGSKA (reference sequence). The DNA of the CDR3 is TGCAGTGCTAGTGAAGGGCCTAGCGGGTCCTACGAGCAGTACTTC. It codes for CSASEGPSGSYEQYF.

The rearrangement joins TRBV6-2 or TRBV6-3 to TRBJ1-1, with a tentative D call TRBD1 (5 bases). The CDR3 sequence is 15 residues long. From germline, CDR1 is MNHEY and CDR2 SVGEGT. Trimming removed 0 bases at V and 3 bases at J, with 11 bases between. The CDR3 DNA reads TGTGCCAGCAGTTACTCAAGGGGAAGAGACACTGAAGCTTTCTTT. It is translated as CASSYSRGRDTEAFF.

This clone was picked up a small number of times. V usage is TRBV7-2 and J usage is TRBJ2-7, with 7 bases that match TRBD2. This CDR3 has 14 residues. CDR1 and CDR2 from the germline V gene are SGHTA and FQGNSA. J lost 0 bases, V lost 3 bases, and 2 bases had no gene match. The CDR3 sequence: CASSLAGDSYEQYF. The CDR3 DNA reads TGTGCCAGCAGCTTGGCGGGGGACTCCTACGAGCAGTACTTC.

This chain uses TRBV27 with TRBJ2-2; no clear D gene. This CDR3 comprises 14 residues. Germline V CDR1 and CDR2: MNHEY, SMNVEV (reference sequence). V lost 1 base and J 5 bases, leaving 8 bases between the germline ends. The CDR3 DNA follows: TGTGCCAGCAGTTTATGGCTCAATACCGGGGAGCTGTTTTTT. This gives the protein CASSLWLNTGELFF.

The rearrangement uses TRBV19 and TRBJ2-2, with D hard to call. Trimming left V 5 bases short and J 7 bases short, with 8 bases between. Germline CDR1 is LNHDA and CDR2 is SQIVND (reference sequence). This CDR3 has 12 amino acids. CDR3 protein: CASSYGDGELFF. In DNA form, the CDR3 reads TGTGCCAGTAGTTACGGTGACGGGGAGCTGTTTTTT.

The rearrangement uses TRBV30 and TRBJ2-5; 10 bases line up with TRBD1. Germline loops: CDR1 GTSNPN, CDR2 SVGIG (reference sequence). The CDR3 is 15 amino acids. V gave up 4 bases and J gave up 5 bases; unmatched junction bases: 10. The CDR3 protein is CAWMESGQGMETQYF. The CDR3 DNA follows: TGTGCCTGGATGGAATCGGGACAGGGGATGGAGACCCAGTACTTC.

V usage is TRBV18 and J usage is TRBJ2-7; 7 bases line up with TRBD1. The CDR3 has 14 residues. Unmatched junction bases numbered 4, after V lost 5 bases and J lost 0 bases. Germline V gene sequence: CDR1 KGHSH, CDR2 LQKENI. The CDR3 DNA reads TGTGCCAGCTCAGAAGGACAGGTCTCCTACGAGCAGTACTTC. Residues: CASSEGQVSYEQYF.

In its sample, this clone was seen once. This chain links TRBV27 with TRBJ1-2, with 7 nucleotides matching TRBD1. In germline, CDR1 is MNHEY, CDR2 SMNVEV (reference sequence). V lost 2 bases, J lost 7 bases, and 7 bases stayed unmatched. The CDR3 has 14 amino acids. The CDR3 here is CASSLNRAGGGYTF. In DNA, the CDR3 is TGTGCCAGCAGTTTAAACAGGGCAGGGGGTGGCTACACCTTC.

The J gene is TRBJ2-3, the V gene TRBV4-1; TRBD2 aligns across 8 bases. Looked up from germline, CDR1 is MGHRA and CDR2 is YSYEKL. V was pared by 0 bases and J by 0 bases, with 11 bases of the junction left unmatched. CDR3 length: 19 amino acids. CDR3 loop: CASSQDYRGGSTSTDTQYF. The CDR3 DNA follows: TGCGCCAGCAGCCAAGATTACCGGGGGGGGTCCACTAGCACAGATACGCAGTATTTT.

The V call is TRBV7-3, the J call TRBJ1-2, with D uncertain. CDR1 and CDR2 from the germline V gene are SGHTA and FQGTGA. The CDR3 is made up of 13 amino acids. The V end was cut by 0 bases, the J end by 10 bases, with 12 bases between. Here the CDR3 DNA reads TGTGCCAGCAGCTTAACGTTAGAGGCCCCCTACACCTTC. Encoded protein: CASSLTLEAPYTF.

The chain carries TRBV11-2 and TRBJ1-3; 8 positions match TRBD1. Per the germline V gene, CDR1 is SGHAT and CDR2 is FQNNGV. Trimming removed 5 bases from V and 3 bases from J; junction bases left unmatched: 3. The CDR3 runs to 14 residues. CDR3 nucleotide sequence: TGTGCCAGCAGCGACGGACAGGGTGGAAACACCATATATTTT. The encoded protein is CASSDGQGGNTIYF.

This clone is a singleton in its sample. V and J are TRBV4-2 and TRBJ1-5; D gene uncertain. The germline V and J ends were trimmed by 0 bases and 4 bases, with 22 bases remaining between them. The CDR3 runs 19 residues. CDR1 is LGHNA, CDR2 YNFKEQ, per germline. CDR3 bases: TGTGCCAGCAGCCAAGAAACCCTGAAAACGGGAAGAAGGAATCAGCCCCAGCATTTT. This encodes CASSQETLKTGRRNQPQHF.

This rearrangement joins TRBV25-1 to TRBJ1-2; TRBD1 matches 8 bases. Germline values: CDR1 MGHDK, CDR2 SYGVNS. This CDR3 region has 15 residues. Trimming removed 4 bases from V and 4 bases from J; junction bases left unmatched: 8. The CDR3 sequence is CASSGWDRLGYGYTF. Written as DNA, the CDR3 is TGTGCCAGCAGTGGGTGGGACAGGCTTGGCTATGGCTACACCTTC.

CDR3 sequence: CASSQDWTAYNSPLHF. CDR3 in DNA: TGCGCCAGCAGCCAAGATTGGACAGCCTATAATTCACCCCTCCACTTT. V and J are TRBV4-1 and TRBJ1-6; TRBD1 is a possible D gene (6 bases). The CDR3 totals 16 residues. V was shortened by 0 bases and J by 2 bases, with 8 bases between the two germline ends. The germline gives CDR1 MGHRA, CDR2 YSYEKL.

This rearrangement joins TRBV27 to TRBJ2-2; weak D call: TRBD1 (5 bases). The CDR3 has 14 amino acids. The germline V gene has CDR1 MNHEY and CDR2 SMNVEV (reference sequence). V was cut by 4 bases and J by 2 bases, with 8 bases left in between. The CDR3 DNA reads TGTGCCAGCAGTTCCGACAGTAACACCGGGGAGCTGTTTTTT. Its translation: CASSSDSNTGELFF.

V usage is TRBV29-1 and J usage is TRBJ1-1; the D gene is possibly TRBD1 (5 bases). V was cut by 4 bases and J by 4 bases, with 16 bases left in between. This CDR3 comprises 14 residues. Germline CDR1 is SQVTM and CDR2 is ANQGSEA. CDR3 sequence: CSVGSLRDGTEAFF. Here the CDR3 DNA reads TGCAGCGTTGGATCACTCAGGGATGGCACTGAAGCTTTCTTT.

The chain is built from TRBV29-1 and TRBJ1-2; possible D gene TRBD1, 6 bases. V lost 3 bases, J lost 0 bases, and 14 bases lay in between. The CDR3 extends over 15 amino acids. Germline V CDR1 and CDR2: SQVTM, ANQGSEA. The CDR3 protein is CSVDWVAGANYGYTF. CDR3 DNA: TGCAGCGTTGATTGGGTGGCAGGGGCTAACTATGGCTACACCTTC.

The genes are TRBV5-1 and TRBJ2-1, with 9 bases lining up with TRBD2. The CDR3 has 15 amino acids. Losses at the gene ends were 4 bases for V and 5 bases for J; bases not matched to a gene: 7. Per the germline V gene, CDR1 is SGHRS and CDR2 is YFSETQ. For the CDR3, the DNA is TGCGCCAGCAGCCCCGGGACTAGCACGCACAATGAGCAGTTCTTC. Translating it yields CASSPGTSTHNEQFF.

V and J are TRBV4-1 and TRBJ1-3; D may be TRBD1 (6 bases). V dropped 3 bases and J dropped 2 bases, with 11 bases sitting between them. From germline, CDR1 is MGHRA and CDR2 YSYEKL. This CDR3 region has 15 residues. The CDR3 DNA reads as TGCGCCAGCAGCCAGAGAGGGGGTCCTGGAAACACCATATATTTT. Translating it yields CASSQRGGPGNTIYF.

The gene calls are TRBV14 and TRBJ2-7; D gene ambiguous. Germline-derived CDR1 and CDR2 are SGHDN and FVKESK. V was trimmed by 5 bases and J by 3 bases, leaving 5 bases between them. There are 11 residues in the CDR3. In DNA form, the CDR3 reads TGTGCCAGCAGCTCCTACTACGAGCAGTACTTC. It yields the protein CASSSYYEQYF.

The V gene is TRBV12-3 or TRBV12-4, the J gene TRBJ1-2; 8 nucleotides match TRBD1. CDR3 length: 12 amino acids. V was pared by 5 bases and J by 10 bases, with 6 bases of the junction left unmatched. CDR3 coding DNA: TGTGCCAGCAGTGCCCGGGACAGGCACTACACCTTC. Translating it yields CASSARDRHYTF.

The chain is built from TRBV10-2 and TRBJ1-1; D gene ambiguous. The germline gives CDR1 WSHSY, CDR2 SAAADI. Trimming cost V 6 bases and J 6 bases, with 14 bases left between them. This CDR3 is built from 13 residues. The CDR3 DNA reads TGCGCCAGCAGGTGGCGGGAGGGAGCTGAAGCTTTCTTT. Translated: CASRWREGAEAFF.

In its sample, this clone was seen once. The genes are TRBV29-1 and TRBJ1-2, with 9 bases aligning to TRBD1. This CDR3 spans 13 amino acids. V gave up 5 bases and J gave up 5 bases; unmatched junction bases: 6. Looked up from germline, CDR1 is SQVTM and CDR2 is ANQGSEA. CDR3 nucleotide sequence: TGCAGCGTTCTTAACAGGGGGCAGTATGGCTACACCTTC. Translated, it gives CSVLNRGQYGYTF.